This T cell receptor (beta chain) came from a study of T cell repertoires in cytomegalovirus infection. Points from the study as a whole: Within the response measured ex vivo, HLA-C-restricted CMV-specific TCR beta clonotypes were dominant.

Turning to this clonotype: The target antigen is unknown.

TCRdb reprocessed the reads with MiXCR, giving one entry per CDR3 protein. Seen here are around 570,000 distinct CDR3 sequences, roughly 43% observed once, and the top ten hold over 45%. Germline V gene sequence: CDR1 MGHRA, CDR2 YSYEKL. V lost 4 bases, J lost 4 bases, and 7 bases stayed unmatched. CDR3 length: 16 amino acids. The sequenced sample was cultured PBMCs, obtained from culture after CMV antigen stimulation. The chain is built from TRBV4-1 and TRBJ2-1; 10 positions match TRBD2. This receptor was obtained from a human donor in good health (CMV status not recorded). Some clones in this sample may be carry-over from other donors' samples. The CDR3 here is CASSPDASGGYNEQFF. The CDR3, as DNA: TGCGCCAGCAGCCCGGATGCTAGCGGGGGTTACAATGAGCAGTTCTTC.